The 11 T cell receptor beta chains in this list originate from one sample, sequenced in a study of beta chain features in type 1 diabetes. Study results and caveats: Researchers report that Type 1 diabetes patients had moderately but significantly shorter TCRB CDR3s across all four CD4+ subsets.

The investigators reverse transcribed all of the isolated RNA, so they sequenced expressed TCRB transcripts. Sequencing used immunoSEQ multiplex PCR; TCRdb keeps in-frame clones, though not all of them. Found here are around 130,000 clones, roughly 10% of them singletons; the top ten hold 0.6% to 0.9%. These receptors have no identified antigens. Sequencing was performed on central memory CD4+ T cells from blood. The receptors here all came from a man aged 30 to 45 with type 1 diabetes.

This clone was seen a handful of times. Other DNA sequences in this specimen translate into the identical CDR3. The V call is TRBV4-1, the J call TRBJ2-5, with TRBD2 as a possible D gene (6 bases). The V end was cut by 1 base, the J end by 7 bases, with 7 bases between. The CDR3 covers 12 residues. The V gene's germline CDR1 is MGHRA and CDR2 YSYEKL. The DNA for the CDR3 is TGCGCCAGCAGCCAAGCCGGGGGGACCCAGTACTTC. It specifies CASSQAGGTQYF.

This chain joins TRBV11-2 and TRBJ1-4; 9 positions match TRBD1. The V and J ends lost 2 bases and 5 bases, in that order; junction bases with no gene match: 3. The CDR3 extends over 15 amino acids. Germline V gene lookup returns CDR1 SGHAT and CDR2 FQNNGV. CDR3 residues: CASSLLGTGNEKLFF. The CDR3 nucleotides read TGTGCCAGCAGCTTATTGGGGACAGGGAATGAAAAACTGTTTTTT.

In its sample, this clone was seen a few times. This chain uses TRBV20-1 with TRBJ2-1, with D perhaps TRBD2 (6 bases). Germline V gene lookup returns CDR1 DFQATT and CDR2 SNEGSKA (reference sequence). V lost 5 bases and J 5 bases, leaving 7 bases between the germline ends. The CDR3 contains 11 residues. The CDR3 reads CSAGLNNEQFF. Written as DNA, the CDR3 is TGCAGTGCTGGACTAAACAATGAGCAGTTCTTC.

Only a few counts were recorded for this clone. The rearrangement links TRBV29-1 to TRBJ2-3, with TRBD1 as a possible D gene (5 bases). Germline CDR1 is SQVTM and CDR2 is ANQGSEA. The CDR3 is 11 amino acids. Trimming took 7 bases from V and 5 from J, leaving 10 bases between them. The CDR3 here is CSELTEDTQYF. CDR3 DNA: TGCAGCGAACTGACAGAAGATACGCAGTATTTT.

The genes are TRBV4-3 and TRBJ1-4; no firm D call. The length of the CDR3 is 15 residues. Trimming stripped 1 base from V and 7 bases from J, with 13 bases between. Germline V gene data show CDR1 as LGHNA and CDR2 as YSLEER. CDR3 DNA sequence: TGCGCCAGCAGCCAAGGGGAGAGGGCGAGTGAAAAACTGTTTTTT. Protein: CASSQGERASEKLFF.

The CDR3 here is CASSPRATWTGFGGYTF. The CDR3 DNA reads as TGTGCCAGCAGCCCCAGAGCCACCTGGACAGGGTTTGGAGGCTACACCTTC. This sequence joins TRBV9 and TRBJ1-2; 8 bases are shared with TRBD1. The length of the CDR3 is 17 residues. V shed 4 bases, J shed 8 bases, and the junction held 19 bases outside the gene matches. CDR1 and CDR2 from the germline V gene are SGDLS and YYNGEE.

The CDR3 sequence is CASSQGGETQYF. The CDR3 nucleotides read TGTGCCAGTAGTCAGGGTGGCGAGACCCAGTACTTC. The chain joins TRBV19 to TRBJ2-5; a weak D match, TRBD1 (5 bases). Germline values: CDR1 LNHDA, CDR2 SQIVND (reference sequence). The CDR3 is 12 residues long. Between the trimmed V and J ends, which lost 5 bases and 5 bases, there was a span of 9 bases.

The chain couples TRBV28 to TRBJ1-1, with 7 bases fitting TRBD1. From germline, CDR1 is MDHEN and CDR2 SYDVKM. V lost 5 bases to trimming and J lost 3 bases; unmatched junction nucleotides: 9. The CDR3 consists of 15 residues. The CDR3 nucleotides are TGTGCCAGCAGTCCCTCCGACAGGGAGGACACTGAAGCTTTCTTT. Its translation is CASSPSDREDTEAFF.

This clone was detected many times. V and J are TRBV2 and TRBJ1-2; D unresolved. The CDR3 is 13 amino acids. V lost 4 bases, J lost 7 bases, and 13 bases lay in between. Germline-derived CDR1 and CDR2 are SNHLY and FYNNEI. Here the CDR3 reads CASSVKPVAGYTF. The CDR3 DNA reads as TGTGCCAGCAGTGTCAAACCGGTCGCTGGCTACACCTTC.

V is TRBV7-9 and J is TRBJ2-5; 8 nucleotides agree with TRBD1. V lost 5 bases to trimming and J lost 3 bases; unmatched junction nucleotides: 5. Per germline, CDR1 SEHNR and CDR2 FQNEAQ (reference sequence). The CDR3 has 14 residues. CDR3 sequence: CASSPGDRKETQYF. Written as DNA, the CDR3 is TGTGCCAGCAGCCCCGGGGACAGGAAAGAGACCCAGTACTTC.

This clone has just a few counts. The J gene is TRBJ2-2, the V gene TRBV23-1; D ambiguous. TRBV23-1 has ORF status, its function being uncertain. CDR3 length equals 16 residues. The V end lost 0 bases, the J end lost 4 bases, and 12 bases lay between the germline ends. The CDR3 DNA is TGCGCCAGCAGTCAATCGGGCAGTGGGTCCACCGGGGAGCTGTTTTTT. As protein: CASSQSGSGSTGELFF.